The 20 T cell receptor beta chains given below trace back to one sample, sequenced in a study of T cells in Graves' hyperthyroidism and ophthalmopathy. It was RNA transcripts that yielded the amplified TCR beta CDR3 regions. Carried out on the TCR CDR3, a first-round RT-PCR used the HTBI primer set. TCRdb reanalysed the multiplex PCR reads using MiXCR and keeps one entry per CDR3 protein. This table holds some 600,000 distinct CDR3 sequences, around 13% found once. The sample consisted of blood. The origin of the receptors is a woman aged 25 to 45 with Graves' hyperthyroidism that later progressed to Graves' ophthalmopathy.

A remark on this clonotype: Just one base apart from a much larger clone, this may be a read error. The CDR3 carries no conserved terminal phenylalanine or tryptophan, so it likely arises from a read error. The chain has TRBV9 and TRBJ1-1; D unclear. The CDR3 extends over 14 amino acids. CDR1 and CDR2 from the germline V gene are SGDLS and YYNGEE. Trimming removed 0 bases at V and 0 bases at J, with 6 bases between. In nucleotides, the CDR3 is TGTGCCAGCAGCGTAGAGCAGCTGAACACTGAAGCTTTCTGT. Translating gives CASSVEQLNTEAFC.

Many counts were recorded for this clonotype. The CDR3 here is CASSQDQGPGGYNEQFF. In nucleotides, the CDR3 is TGTGCCAGCAGCCAAGATCAGGGGCCTGGGGGTTACAATGAGCAGTTCTTC. The chain is built from TRBV14 and TRBJ2-1, with D tentatively TRBD1 (6 bases). The CDR3 sequence is 17 residues long. V was clipped by 0 bases and J by 4 bases, with 16 bases between them. Germline loops: CDR1 SGHDN, CDR2 FVKESK.

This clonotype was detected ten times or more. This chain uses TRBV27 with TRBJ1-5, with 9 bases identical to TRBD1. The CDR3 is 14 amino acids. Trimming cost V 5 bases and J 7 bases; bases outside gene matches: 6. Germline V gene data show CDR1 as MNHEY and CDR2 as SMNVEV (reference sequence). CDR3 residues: CASSRTGEDQPQHF. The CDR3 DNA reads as TGTGCCAGCAGTCGGACAGGGGAAGACCAGCCCCAGCATTTT.

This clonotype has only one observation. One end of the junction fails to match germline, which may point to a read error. CDR3: CASSYPSTSGRYSDNEQFF. The CDR3 nucleotides read TGTGCCAGCAGTTACCCCTCGACTAGCGGGAGGTACTCCGACAATGAGCAGTTCTTC. V and J are TRBV6-2 or TRBV6-3 and TRBJ2-1; 13 nucleotides align to TRBD2. Per the germline V gene, CDR1 is MNHEY and CDR2 is SVGEGT. The CDR3 runs 19 residues.

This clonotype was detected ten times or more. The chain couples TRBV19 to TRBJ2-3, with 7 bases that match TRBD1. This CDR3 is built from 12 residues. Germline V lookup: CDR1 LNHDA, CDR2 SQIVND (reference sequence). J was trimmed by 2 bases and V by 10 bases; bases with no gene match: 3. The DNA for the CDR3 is TGTGCCACCAGGGGGTTCACAGATACGCAGTATTTT. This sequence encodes CATRGFTDTQYF.

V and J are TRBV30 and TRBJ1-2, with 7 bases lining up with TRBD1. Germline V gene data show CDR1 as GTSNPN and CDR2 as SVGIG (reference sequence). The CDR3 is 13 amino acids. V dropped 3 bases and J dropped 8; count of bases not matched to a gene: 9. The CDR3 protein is CAWSETGVSGYTF. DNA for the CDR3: TGTGCCTGGAGCGAAACAGGGGTCAGCGGCTACACCTTC.

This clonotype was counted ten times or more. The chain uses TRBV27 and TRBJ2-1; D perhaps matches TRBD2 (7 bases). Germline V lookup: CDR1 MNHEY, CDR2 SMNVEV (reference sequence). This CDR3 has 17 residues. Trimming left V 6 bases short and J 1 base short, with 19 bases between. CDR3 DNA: TGTGCCAGCAGGAGGATGGGGGCGGGAGAATCCTACAATGAGCAGTTCTTC. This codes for CASRRMGAGESYNEQFF.

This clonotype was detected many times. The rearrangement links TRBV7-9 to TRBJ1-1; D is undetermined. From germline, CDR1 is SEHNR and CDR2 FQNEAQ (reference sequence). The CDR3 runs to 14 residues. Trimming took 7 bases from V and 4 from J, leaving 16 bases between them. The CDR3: CASTPGGLGTEAFF. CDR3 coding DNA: TGTGCCAGCACCCCCGGAGGCCTCGGCACTGAAGCTTTCTTT.

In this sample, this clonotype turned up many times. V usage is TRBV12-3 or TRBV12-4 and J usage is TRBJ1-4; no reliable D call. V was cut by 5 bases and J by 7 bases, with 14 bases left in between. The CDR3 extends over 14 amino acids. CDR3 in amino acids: CASSAWEDGEKLFF. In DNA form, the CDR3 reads TGTGCCAGCAGTGCATGGGAAGACGGTGAAAAACTGTTTTTT.

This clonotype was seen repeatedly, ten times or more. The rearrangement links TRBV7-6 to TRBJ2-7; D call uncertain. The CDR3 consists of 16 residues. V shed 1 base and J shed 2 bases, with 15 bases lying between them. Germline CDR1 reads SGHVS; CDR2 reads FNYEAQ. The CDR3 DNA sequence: TGTGCCAGCAGCTTAGGTGGTCAGGCAGGTCCCTACGAGCAGTACTTC. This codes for CASSLGGQAGPYEQYF.

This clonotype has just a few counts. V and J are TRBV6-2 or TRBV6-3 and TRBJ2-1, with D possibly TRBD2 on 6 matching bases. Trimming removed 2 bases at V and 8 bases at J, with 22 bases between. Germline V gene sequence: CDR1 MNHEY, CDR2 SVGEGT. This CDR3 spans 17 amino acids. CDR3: CASSYAQGLAVDYEQFF. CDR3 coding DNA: TGTGCCAGCAGTTACGCCCAAGGGTTAGCGGTAGACTATGAGCAGTTCTTC.

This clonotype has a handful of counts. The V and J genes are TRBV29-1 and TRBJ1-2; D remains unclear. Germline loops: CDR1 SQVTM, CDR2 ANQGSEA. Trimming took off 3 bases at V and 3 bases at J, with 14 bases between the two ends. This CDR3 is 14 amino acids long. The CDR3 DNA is TGCAGCGTTGAGCTACGGAGAGGAGACTATGGCTACACCTTC. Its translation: CSVELRRGDYGYTF.

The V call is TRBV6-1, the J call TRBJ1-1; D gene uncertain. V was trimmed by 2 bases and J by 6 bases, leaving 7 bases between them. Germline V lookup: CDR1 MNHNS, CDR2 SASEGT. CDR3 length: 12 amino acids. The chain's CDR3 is CASSEQDAEAFF. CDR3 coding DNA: TGTGCCAGCAGTGAACAGGACGCTGAAGCTTTCTTT.

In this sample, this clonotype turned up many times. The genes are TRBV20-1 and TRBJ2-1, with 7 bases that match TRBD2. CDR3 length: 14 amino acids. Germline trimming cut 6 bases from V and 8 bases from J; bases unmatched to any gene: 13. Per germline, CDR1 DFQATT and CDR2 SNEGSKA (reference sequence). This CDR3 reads CSAGGYGGWDEQFF. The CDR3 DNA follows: TGCAGTGCGGGGGGGTACGGGGGTTGGGATGAGCAGTTCTTC.

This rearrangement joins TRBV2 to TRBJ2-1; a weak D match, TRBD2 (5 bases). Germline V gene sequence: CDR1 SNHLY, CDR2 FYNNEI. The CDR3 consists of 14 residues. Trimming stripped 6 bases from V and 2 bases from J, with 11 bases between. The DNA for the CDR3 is TGTGCCAGCAGGGTCGGACTGGCCTACAATGAGCAGTTCTTC. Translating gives CASRVGLAYNEQFF.

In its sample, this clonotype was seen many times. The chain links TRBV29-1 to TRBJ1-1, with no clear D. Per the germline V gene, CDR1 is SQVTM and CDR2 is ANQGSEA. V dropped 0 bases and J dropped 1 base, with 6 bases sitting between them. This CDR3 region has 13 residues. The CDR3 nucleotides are TGCAGCGTTGAAGAGACGAAGAACACTGAAGCTTTCTTT. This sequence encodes CSVEETKNTEAFF.

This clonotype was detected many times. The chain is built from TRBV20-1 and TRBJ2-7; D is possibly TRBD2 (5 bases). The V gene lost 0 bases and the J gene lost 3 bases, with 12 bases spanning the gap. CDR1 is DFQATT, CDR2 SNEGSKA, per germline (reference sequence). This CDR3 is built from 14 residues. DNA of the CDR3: TGCAGTGCTAGAGATCGTGGAGGCTACTACGAGCAGTACTTC. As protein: CSARDRGGYYEQYF.

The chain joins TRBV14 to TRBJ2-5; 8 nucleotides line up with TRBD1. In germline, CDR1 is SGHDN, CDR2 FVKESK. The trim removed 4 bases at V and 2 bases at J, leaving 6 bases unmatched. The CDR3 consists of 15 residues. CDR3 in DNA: TGTGCCAGCAGCCCAATAGACAGGGGTCAAGAGACCCAGTACTTC. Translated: CASSPIDRGQETQYF.

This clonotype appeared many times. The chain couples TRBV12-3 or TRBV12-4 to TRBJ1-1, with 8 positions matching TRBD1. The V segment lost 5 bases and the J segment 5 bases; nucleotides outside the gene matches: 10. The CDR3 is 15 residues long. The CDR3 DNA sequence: TGTGCCAGCAGTGTTATTACAGGGGGAGGAACTGAAGCTTTCTTT. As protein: CASSVITGGGTEAFF.

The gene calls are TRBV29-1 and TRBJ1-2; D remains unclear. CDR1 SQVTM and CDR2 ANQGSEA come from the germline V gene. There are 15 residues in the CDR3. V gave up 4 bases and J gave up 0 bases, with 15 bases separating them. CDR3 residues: CSVGFTPQSNYGYTF. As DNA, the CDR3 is TGCAGCGTTGGGTTTACCCCTCAATCTAACTATGGCTACACCTTC.